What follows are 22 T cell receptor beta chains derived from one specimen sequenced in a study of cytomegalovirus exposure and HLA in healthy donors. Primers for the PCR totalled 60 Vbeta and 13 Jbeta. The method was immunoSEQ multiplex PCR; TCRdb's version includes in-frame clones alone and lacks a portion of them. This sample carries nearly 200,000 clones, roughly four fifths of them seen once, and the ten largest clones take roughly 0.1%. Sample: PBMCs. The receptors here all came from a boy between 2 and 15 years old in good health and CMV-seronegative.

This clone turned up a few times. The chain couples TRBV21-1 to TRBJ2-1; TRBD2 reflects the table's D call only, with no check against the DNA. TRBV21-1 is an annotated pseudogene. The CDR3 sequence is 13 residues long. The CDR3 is CAVSGGAYNEQFF. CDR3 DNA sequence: TGTGCCGTAAGCGGGGGGGCCTACAATGAGCAGTTCTTC.

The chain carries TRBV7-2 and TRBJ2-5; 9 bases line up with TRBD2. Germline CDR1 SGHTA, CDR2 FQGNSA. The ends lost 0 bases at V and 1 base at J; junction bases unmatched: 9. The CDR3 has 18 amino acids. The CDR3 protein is CASSLAFLAGTLQETQYF. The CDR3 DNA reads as TGTGCCAGCAGCTTAGCGTTTCTAGCGGGGACTCTCCAAGAGACCCAGTACTTC.

The CDR3 DNA reads TGTGCCAGCAGTTTGGGGAGGGTCTACGAGCAGTACTTC. This gives the protein CASSLGRVYEQYF. The chain carries TRBV27 and TRBJ2-7; 7 nucleotides align to TRBD2. Germline lookup yields CDR1 MNHEY and CDR2 SMNVEV (reference sequence). The CDR3 is made up of 13 amino acids. V gave up 3 bases and J gave up 3 bases; unmatched junction bases: 2.

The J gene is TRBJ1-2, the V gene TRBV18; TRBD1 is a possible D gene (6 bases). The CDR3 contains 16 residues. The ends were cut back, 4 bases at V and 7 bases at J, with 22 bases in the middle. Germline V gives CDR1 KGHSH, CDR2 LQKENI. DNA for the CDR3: TGTGCCAGCTCACTCGTACAGGGCGATATAGCTTCTGGCTACACCTTC. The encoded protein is CASSLVQGDIASGYTF.

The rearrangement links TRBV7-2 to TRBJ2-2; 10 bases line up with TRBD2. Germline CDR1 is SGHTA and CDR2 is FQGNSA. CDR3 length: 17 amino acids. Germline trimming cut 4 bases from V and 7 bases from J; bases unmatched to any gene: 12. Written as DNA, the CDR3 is TGTGCCAGCAGCTGGGGCGGAGCGGGGGGGCGGATCGGGGAGCTGTTTTTT. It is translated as CASSWGGAGGRIGELFF.

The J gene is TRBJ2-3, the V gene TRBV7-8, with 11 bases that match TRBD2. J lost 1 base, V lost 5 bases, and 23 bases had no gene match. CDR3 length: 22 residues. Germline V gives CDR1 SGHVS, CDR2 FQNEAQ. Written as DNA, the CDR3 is TGTGCCAGCAGCCCCCGCCGACTAGCGGGGAGGGCCACGGGGTCGGGCACAGATACGCAGTATTTT. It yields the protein CASSPRRLAGRATGSGTDTQYF. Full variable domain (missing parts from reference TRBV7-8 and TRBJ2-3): GAGVSQSPRYKVAKRGQDVALRCDPISGHVSLFWYQQALGQGPEFLTYFQNEAQLDKSGLPSDRFFAERPEGSVSTLKIQRTQQEDSAVYLCASSPRRLAGRATGSGTDTQYFGPGTRLTVL.

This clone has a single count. The CDR3 loop reads CASSSTRDSPLHF. The CDR3, as DNA: TGTGCCAGCAGCTCGACCAGGGATTCACCCCTCCACTTT. The rearrangement joins TRBV7-2 to TRBJ1-6; possibly TRBD1 for D (5 bases). Per the germline V gene, CDR1 is SGHTA and CDR2 is FQGNSA. V was clipped by 4 bases and J by 8 bases, with 9 bases between them. CDR3 length: 13 amino acids. Using reference TRBV7-2 and TRBJ1-6 for the parts outside the CDR3, the full variable domain is GAGVSQSPSNKVTEKGKDVELRCDPISGHTALYWYRQSLGQGLEFLIYFQGNSAPDKSGLPSDRFSAERTGGSVSTLTIQRTQQEDSAVYLCASSSTRDSPLHFGNGTRLTVT.

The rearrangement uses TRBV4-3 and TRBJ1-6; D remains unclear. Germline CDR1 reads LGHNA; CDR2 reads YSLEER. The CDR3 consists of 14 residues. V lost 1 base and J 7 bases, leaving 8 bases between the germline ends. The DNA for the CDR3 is TGCGCCAGCAGCCAAGTTGTTCGGAATTCACCCCTCCACTTT. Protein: CASSQVVRNSPLHF.

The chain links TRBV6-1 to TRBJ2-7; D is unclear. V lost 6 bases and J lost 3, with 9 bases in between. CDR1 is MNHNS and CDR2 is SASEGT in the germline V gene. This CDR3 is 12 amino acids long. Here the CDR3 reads CASRPGVYEQYF. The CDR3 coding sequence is TGTGCCAGCAGGCCCGGAGTCTACGAGCAGTACTTC.

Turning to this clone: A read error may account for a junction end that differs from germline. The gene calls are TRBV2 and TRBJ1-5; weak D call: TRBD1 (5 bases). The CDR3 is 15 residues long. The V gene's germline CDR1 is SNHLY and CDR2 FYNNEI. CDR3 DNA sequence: TGTGCCAGTAGTGACGTAGGGGCCTACTACCAGCCCCAGCATTTT. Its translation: CASSDVGAYYQPQHF.

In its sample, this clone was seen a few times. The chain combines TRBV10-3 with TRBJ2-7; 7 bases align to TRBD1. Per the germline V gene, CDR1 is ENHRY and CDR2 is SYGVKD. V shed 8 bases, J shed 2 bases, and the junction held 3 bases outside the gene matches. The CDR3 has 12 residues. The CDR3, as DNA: TGTGCCATCGGTGGGACAGCCTACGAGCAGTACTTC. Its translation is CAIGGTAYEQYF.

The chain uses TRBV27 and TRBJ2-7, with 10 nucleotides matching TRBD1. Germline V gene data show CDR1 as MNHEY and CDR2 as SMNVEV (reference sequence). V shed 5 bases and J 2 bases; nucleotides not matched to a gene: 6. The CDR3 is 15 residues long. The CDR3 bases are TGTGCCAGCAGTCCGGGACAGGGGCCTACCTACGAGCAGTACTTC. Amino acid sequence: CASSPGQGPTYEQYF.

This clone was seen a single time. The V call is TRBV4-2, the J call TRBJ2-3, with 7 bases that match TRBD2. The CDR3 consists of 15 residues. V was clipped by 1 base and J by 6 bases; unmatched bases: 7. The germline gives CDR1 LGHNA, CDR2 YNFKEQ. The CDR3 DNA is TGTGCCAGCAGCCAAGTTTCGAGCGGGGATGATACGCAGTATTTT. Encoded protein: CASSQVSSGDDTQYF.

Written as DNA, the CDR3 is TGTGCCAGCAGTTCAGACAGCTATGGCTACACCTTC. It yields the protein CASSSDSYGYTF. The chain employs TRBV2 and TRBJ1-2; a weak D match, TRBD1 (5 bases). The length of the CDR3 is 12 residues. Germline V gene sequence: CDR1 SNHLY, CDR2 FYNNEI. Deletions cut 5 bases from V and 4 bases from J, with 8 bases between.

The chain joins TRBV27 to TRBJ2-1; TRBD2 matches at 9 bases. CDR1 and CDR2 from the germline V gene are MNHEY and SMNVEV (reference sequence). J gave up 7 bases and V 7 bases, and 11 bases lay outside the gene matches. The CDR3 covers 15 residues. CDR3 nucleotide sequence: TGTGCCAGCACCAGAGCGGGGGGCGCGTGGAATGAGCAGTTCTTC. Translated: CASTRAGGAWNEQFF.

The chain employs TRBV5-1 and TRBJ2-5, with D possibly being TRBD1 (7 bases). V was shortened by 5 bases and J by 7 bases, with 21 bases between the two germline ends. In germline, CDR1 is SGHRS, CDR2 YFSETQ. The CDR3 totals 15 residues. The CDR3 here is CASRTLGGGMGTQYF. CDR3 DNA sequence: TGCGCCAGCAGGACACTAGGAGGGGGCATGGGGACCCAGTACTTC.

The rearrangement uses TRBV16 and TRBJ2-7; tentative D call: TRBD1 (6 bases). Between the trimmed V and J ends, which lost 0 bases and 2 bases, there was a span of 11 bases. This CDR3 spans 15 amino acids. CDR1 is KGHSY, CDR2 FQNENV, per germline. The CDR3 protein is CASSQSWGHAYEQYF. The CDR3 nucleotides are TGTGCCAGCAGCCAATCGTGGGGACACGCCTACGAGCAGTACTTC.

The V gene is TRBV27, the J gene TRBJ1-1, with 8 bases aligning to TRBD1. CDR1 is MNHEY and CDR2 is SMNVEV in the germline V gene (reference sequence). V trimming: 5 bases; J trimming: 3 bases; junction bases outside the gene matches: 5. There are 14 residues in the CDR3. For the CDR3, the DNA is TGTGCCAGCAGTGTGACAGGGGATGACACTGAAGCTTTCTTT. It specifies CASSVTGDDTEAFF.

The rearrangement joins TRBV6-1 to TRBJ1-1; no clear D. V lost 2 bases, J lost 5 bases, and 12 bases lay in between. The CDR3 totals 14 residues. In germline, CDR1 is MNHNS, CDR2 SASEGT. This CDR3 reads CASSELGGGTEAFF. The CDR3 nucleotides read TGTGCCAGCAGTGAATTGGGCGGCGGGACTGAAGCTTTCTTT.

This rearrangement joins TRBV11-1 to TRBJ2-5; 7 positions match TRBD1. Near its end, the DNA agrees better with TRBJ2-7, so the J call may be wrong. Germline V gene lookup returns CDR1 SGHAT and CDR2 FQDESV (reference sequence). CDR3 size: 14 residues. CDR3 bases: TGTGCCAGCAGCTCCCGGGACAGAACCTACGAGCAGTACTTC. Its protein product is CASSSRDRTYEQYF.

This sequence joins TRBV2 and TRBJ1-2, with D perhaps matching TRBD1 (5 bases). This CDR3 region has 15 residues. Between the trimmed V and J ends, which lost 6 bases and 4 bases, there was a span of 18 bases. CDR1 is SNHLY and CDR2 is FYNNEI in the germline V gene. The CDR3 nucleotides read TGTGCCAGCAGCGCCGACAGAGGATCCCCCTATGGCTACACCTTC. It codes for CASSADRGSPYGYTF.

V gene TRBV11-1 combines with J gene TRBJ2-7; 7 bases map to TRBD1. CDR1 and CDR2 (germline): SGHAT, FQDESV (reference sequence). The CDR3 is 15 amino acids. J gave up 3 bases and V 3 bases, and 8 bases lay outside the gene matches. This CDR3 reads CASSLSLDRHYEQYF. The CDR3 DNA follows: TGTGCCAGCAGCTTGTCGTTGGACAGGCACTACGAGCAGTACTTC. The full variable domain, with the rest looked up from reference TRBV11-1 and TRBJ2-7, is EAEVAQSPRYKITEKSQAVAFWCDPISGHATLYWYRQILGQGPELLVQFQDESVVDDSQLPKDRFSAERLKGVDSTLKIQPAELGDSAMYLCASSLSLDRHYEQYFGPGTRLTVT.